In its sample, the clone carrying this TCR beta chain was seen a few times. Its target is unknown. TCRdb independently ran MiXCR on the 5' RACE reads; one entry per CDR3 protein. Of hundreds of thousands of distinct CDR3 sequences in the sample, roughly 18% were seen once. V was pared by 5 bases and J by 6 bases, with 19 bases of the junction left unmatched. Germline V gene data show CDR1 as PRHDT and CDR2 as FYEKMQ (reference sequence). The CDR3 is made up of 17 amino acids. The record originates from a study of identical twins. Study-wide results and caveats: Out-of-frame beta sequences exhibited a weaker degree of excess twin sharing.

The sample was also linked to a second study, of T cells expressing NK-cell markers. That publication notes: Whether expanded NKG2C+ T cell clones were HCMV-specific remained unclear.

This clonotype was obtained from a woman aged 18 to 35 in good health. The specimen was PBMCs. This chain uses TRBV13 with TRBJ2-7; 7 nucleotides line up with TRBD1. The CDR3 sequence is CASSRGQAPRLRVEQYF. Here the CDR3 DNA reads TGTGCCAGCAGCCGCGGACAGGCTCCAAGATTGAGGGTCGAGCAGTACTTC.